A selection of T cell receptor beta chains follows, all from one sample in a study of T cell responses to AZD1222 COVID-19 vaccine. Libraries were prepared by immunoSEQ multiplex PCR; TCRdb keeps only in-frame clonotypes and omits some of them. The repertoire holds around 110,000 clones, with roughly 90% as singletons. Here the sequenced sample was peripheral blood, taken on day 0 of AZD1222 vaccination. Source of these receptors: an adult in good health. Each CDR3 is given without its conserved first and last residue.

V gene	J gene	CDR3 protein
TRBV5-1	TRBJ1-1	ASSLRQMSNTEAF
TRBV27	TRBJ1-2	ATLGGYGYT
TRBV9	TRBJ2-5	ASSVGGLAGGLETQY
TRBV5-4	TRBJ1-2	ASSIGTQANYGYT
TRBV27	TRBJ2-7	ASSLSSGGSYEQY
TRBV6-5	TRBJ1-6	ASNRGSPLH
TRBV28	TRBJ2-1	ASSSPALAGSYNEQF
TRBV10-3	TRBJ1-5	AISRGGRQPQH
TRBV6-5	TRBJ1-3	ASSYSNSWAAAIY
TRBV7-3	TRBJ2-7	ASSPGRGPYEQY
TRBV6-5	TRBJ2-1	ASSPRTYNEQF
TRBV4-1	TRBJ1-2	ASSQDWGSPARGYT
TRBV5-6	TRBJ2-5	ASSFSVQETQY
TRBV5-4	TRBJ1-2	ASSLDGNYGYT
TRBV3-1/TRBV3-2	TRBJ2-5	ASSLASGQETQY
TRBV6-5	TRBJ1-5	ASSLQGLGVEPQH
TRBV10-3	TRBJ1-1	AISERQGMNTEAF
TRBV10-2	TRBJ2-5	ASRTGTGVETQY
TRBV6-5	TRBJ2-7	ASSSPPHGFQQY
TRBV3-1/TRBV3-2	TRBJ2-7	ASRNTGGAYEQY
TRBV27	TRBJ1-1	ATSTGITVTEAF
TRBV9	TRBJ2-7	ASSVGGNRDEQY
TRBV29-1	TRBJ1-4	SVSVNEKLF
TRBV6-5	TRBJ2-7	ASSYSGTGSYEQY
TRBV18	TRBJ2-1	ASSPPNSNNEQF
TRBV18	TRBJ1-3	ASSPTGTDLSGNTIY
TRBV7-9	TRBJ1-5	ASSPSSNQPQH
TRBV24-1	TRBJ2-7	ATSAGGGLAGPIWYEQY
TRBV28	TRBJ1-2	ASSSPEGARGYT
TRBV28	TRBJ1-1	ASRPGTANTEAF
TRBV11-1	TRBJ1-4	ASSPGRGFNEKLF
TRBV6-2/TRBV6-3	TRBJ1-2	ASSYPSGTVYGYT
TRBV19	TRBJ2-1	ASTPRRGEQF
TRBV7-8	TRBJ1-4	ASSRTAPNEKLF
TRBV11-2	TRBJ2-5	ASSRVNPETQY
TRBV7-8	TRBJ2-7	ASSRGLDSGIDEQY
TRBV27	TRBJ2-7	ASSNRRPGRGETYEQY